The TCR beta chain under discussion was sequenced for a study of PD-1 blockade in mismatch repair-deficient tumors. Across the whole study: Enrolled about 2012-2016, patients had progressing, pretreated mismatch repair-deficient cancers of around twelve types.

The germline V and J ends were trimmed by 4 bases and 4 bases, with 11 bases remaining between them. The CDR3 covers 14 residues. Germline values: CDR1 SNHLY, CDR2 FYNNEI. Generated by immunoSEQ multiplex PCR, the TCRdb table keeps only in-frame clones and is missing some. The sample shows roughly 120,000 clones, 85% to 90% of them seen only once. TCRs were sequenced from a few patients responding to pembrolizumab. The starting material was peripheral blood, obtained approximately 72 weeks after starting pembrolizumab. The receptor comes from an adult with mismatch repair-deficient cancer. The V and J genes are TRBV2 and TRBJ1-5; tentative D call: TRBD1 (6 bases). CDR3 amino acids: CASSAQGINQPQHF. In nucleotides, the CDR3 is TGTGCCAGCAGTGCACAGGGAATTAATCAGCCCCAGCATTTT.